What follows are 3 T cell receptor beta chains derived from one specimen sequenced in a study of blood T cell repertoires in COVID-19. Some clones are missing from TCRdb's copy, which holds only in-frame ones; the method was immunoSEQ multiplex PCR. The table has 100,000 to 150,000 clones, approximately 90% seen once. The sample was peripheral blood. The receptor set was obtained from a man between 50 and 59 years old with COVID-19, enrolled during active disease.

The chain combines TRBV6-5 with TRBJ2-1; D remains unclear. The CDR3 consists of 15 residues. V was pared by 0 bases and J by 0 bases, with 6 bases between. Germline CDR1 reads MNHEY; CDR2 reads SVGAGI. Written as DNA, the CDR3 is TGTGCCAGCAGTTACTCGAGTAGCTCCTACAATGAGCAGTTCTTC. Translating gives CASSYSSSSYNEQFF.

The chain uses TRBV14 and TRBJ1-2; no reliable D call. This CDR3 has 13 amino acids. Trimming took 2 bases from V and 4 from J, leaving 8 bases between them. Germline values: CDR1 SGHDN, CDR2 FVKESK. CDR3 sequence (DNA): TGTGCCAGCAGCCAAAGAGTTCTCTATGGCTACACCTTC. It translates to CASSQRVLYGYTF.

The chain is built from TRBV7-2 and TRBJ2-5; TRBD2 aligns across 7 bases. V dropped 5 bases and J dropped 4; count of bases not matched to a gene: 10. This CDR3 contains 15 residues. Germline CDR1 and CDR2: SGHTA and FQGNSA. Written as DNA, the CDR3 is TGTGCCAGCAGCCCCGTCCGGGGGGAAGGAGAGACCCAGTACTTC. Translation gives CASSPVRGEGETQYF.